This T cell receptor (beta chain) was found in a study of cytomegalovirus exposure and HLA in healthy donors (TCRdb year 2017). The study in broad terms: An earlier analysis of several hundred of the donors reported about 300 Gb of sequence data and around 110 million unique TCR beta sequences obtained from roughly 170 million T cells. Roughly 300 gigabases of sequencing data and around 80 million unique TCR sequences made up an early release that covered under 750 HLA-typed donors. Among the 398 genotyped donors, under 90% belonged to the genetic ancestry cluster associated with self-reported Caucasian donors. The study aimed to test whether signatures of past pathogen exposure could be identified by cataloging public T cell receptors. The T cell repertoires of 700 or so subjects were profiled by immunosequencing and related to cytomegalovirus serostatus. Along with the approximately 700-subject first cohort, a separate validation cohort of over a hundred different subjects was used. To predict cytomegalovirus infection status, the study brought together high-throughput TCR immunosequencing, statistical association of individual TCRs with disease status, and machine learning. A later analysis re-analyzed previously published TCR beta repertoires from hundreds of donors and added high-resolution HLA genotyping to study TCR occurrence patterns. Rather than drawing on any new phenotypic data, the later analysis identified candidate immune exposures from TCR beta sequences and the way those sequences occurred across donors. An earlier analysis of some 600 of the donors applied high-throughput TCR beta sequencing to assess whether each TCR beta V gene segment acted as functional or pseudogenic. Alongside the repertoire data, information on donor age, sex, ethnicity and CMV serostatus was compiled. A later genetic analysis took genome-wide SNP genotypes for about 60% of the roughly 670 donors and used that subset as a discovery cohort. Every discovery cohort repertoire had been produced on one sequencing platform. HLA typing included class I and class II loci at four-digit resolution. Typing coverage differed by locus: A, B, C, DRB1 and DQB1 were typed in roughly 620-640 donors, DQA1 in around 500, DPA1 in 600 to 610, and DPB1 in 400 to 490. Because of strong linkage in the cohort, roughly 5 DR-DQ haplotypes were treated as single units for association and clustering. Across 300 to 400 genotyped donors of the cohort, an average of approximately 240,000 unique TCR beta nucleotide sequences per donor were sequenced, and roughly 18% of those sequences were non-productive. Results the study describes overall, beyond this receptor: The earlier analysis of about 600 of the donors excluded approximately 15 rarely observed V segments, including chromosome 9 orphons, because counts were too low. A total of fewer than 200 TCR beta chains were listed by the study as associated with cytomegalovirus. CMV serostatus was the only immune exposure information available for the cohort. In a later analysis, TCR association rates were found to vary across HLA loci, with the most associated TCRs seen for DRB1 alleles and the fewest for HLA-C alleles. In a later analysis, HLA-associated TCR beta chains were found to be more clonally expanded and to have lower generation probabilities than equally common non-associated chains. A few of the identified cytomegalovirus-associated TCR beta chains were confirmed in vitro to be specific for cytomegalovirus antigens. The cohort was sequenced for TCR beta chains only, and without alpha or paired-chain data the features that could be detected were limited. A later analysis associated 15,000 to 20,000 TCR beta sequences with specific HLA alleles at a false discovery rate of 0.05. Most TCR sequences were seen in very few donors, while some public TCRs were found in many individuals. In a later genetic analysis, a missense DCLRE1C variant was associated with V-gene and J-gene trimming of TCR beta chains, and the association was replicated in an independent cohort. A cluster of highly shared sequence variants was judged likely to represent a technical artifact of the sequencing pipeline. A further reported finding was that TCR beta sequences accurately predicted the HLA-A and HLA-B alleles for most subjects in the first cohort. A later genetic analysis reported fewer N-insertions in productive TCRs among donors in an Asian-associated ancestry cluster than the roughly 700-donor mean. Because the 87-base-pair reads could not distinguish some IMGT-functional V segments, including TRBV6-2 and TRBV6-3, those segments were excluded. According to a later analysis, parvovirus B19, influenza, CMV and Epstein-Barr virus appeared linked to several top co-occurrence clusters. In both the original and validation cohorts, the classifier was reported to diagnose cytomegalovirus status with high specificity and sensitivity. Linkage disequilibrium might explain the correlated functional status among segregating V segments, but an unknown experimental factor could not be ruled out. The presence/absence analyses assumed that sequencing depth was roughly uniform across donors, and that assumption may not be true. In a later analysis, most CMV-associated TCR beta chains were found to appear HLA-restricted, with HLA associations seemingly driven largely by CMV exposure. Strong co-occurrence of HLA alleles, especially DR and DQ, made assigning TCR associations to individual alleles difficult. The authors suggested that the approach could potentially be extended to other disease states and immunological phenotypes. In an earlier analysis of some 500 of the donors, most TCR beta V segments were observed in productive rearrangements about 87% or about 30% of the time, broadly matching IMGT annotations. HLA typing was unavailable for some donors at each locus, so association tests used only the typed subset.

The germline V gene encodes CDR1 MDHEN and CDR2 SYDVKM. The CDR3 sequence holds 13 residues, the cysteine and phenylalanine included. The entry retains the CDR3 DNA only, 39 bases that are in frame from base 1. V is pared back by 5 bases and J by 4 bases, with 11 bases lying between the germline termini. Regarding this clone: Its binding antigen is unknown. Within one base of it there is no much larger clone, and no base qualities were kept.

The library relied on the immunoSEQ multiplex PCR assay. For the multiplex PCR, a mixture combining 60 forward primers for TCR Vbeta segments and 13 reverse primers for TCR Jbeta segments was used. The CDR3 region of rearranged TCR beta genes was amplified from genomic DNA by a multiplex PCR assay. The amplified TCR beta libraries were sequenced on the Illumina HiSeq System as 87-base-pair reads. The source study handled its data this way. Across the 700 or so repertoires, a later analysis counted tens of millions of unique TCR beta chains, roughly 11 million of which were shared by at least two donors. A nearest-neighbor algorithm error-corrected the raw reads and collapsed the reads into unique sequences, merging closely related sequences to remove PCR and sequencing errors. Alignment of CDR3 sequences to IMGT reference sequences was used to assign V, D and J gene segments. Each retained sequence needed at least a six-nucleotide match to both a V gene segment and a J gene segment. Rearrangements were classified as productive when the CDR3 lacked stop codons and remained in frame with V and J, and all other rearrangements were classified as non-productive. CDR3 was defined by IMGT convention, running from the second conserved V-encoded cysteine to the conserved J-encoded phenylalanine. The earlier analysis of fewer than 700 of the donors excluded sequences that lacked an unambiguous match to a single V gene segment. An earlier analysis of 587 of the donors called V segments functional above 56.7% productive rearrangements and segregating when the between-donor standard deviation exceeded 5%. A statistical classification framework was developed to diagnose cytomegalovirus status using the catalog of TCR beta chain sequences. In a later analysis, TCR nucleotide sequences were compared against IMGT/GENE-DB human TR gene sequences so that V and J genes could be assigned. Using the TCRdist pipeline, a later analysis assigned CDR3 sequences along with most-parsimonious VDJ recombination scenarios. In a later analysis, each TCR beta chain was defined by its CDR3 amino acid sequence together with its V-gene family, and reads lacking a unique V-gene family were excluded. As a way to deal with suspected cross-contamination and a sequencing artifact, a later analysis dropped 450 to 700 nucleotide sequences that were highly shared and had low generation probability. In a later analysis, a clonal expansion index was calculated for each public chain from normalized within-repertoire ranks of inferred template counts. In a later analysis, generation probabilities were computed using a VDJ recombination model fitted to out-of-frame rearrangements, and the results were checked against IGoR. In a later analysis, TCR-TCR, TCR-HLA and TCR-CMV co-occurrence was scored with hypergeometric tests, and a repertoire-size bias correction was applied to TCR pairs. A later analysis estimated false discovery rates by permuting HLA or CMV assignments 20 times. A later analysis grouped co-occurring TCRs with DBSCAN, adding TCRdist sequence similarity when clustering within HLA-allele-positive subsets. Co-occurrence clustering excluded repertoires with fewer than 30,000 or more than 120,000 public chains, plus five with anomalous nucleotide sharing. TCRdb took over this immuneACCESS table, retaining in-frame rearrangements with V and J assigned. Such tables are incomplete; in checked studies, under half of the missing clones stem from an unresolved V gene, and the remainder is unexplained. V, J and clone size were drawn from that table, and D and trimming were deduced from the DNA. For this sample there are about 200,000 clones; more than 80% appear just once. 2.9% of the sample is held by the ten biggest clonotypes.

The cohort consisted of 650 to 700 healthy bone marrow donors. All cohort members were sampled while nominally healthy, although unrecorded immune exposures were likely present. The donor was CMV seronegative and was included in the group of over 300 seronegative cohort members. A peripheral blood sample was collected from each donor, and TCR beta sequencing was performed on peripheral blood mononuclear cells. The Qiagen DNeasy Blood Extraction Kit was used to extract genomic DNA from the blood cell samples. The TCR comes from a man aged 30-40 years in good health and CMV-seronegative. Material for sequencing was PBMCs. This chain is built from TRBV28 and TRBJ2-5; matching of 5 bases hints at TRBD2 as the D gene. The DNA sequence follows: TGTGCCAGCAGTCTATTAGGAGGAGAGACCCAGTACTTC. Translated, this gives CASSLLGGETQYF.